The entry below gives a single T cell receptor beta chain sequence along with its context. The antigen is unknown. The read ends 3 residues early relative to the CDR3; the germline J gene fills the gap. These data originate in a study of T cells in women clearing cervical HPV infection. Overall study: Case blood was drawn a median roughly 150 days after lesion detection. Broader study findings: CIN3+ cases had significantly higher TCR repertoire richness than controls, but evenness did not differ. Unknown T-cell numbers per sample may underlie the richness differences.

The length of the CDR3 is 18 residues. The trim removed 1 base at V and 3 bases at J, leaving 7 bases unmatched. Germline CDR1 SGHVS, CDR2 FQNEAQ. Method: immunoSEQ multiplex PCR; TCRdb's copy keeps in-frame clones and lacks some. Recorded for this sample: over 15,000 clones. Source material: blood buffy coat. The receptor was derived from a woman aged 18 to 75 with a cervical HPV16 infection that either progressed to CIN3+ or cleared (not recorded which). This chain connects TRBV7-8 to TRBJ2-3; 13 bases are shared with TRBD2. The CDR3 sequence: CASSLGVLAGGRTDTQYF. The CDR3 bases that were read are TGTGCCAGCAGCTTAGGGGTACTAGCGGGGGGGCGTACAGATACG.